The 4 T cell receptor beta chains below all came from one sample that was sequenced in a study of T cells after yellow fever vaccination. Using its own MiXCR run on the 5' RACE reads, TCRdb lists one record per CDR3 protein. The sample lists over 250,000 distinct CDR3 sequences, roughly 5% occurring once. The sample in question was CD4+ T cells sorted from PBMCs, obtained on the day of the yellow fever booster vaccination. Every receptor here comes from a man aged 18 to 30 who received the YFV17D yellow fever vaccine.

This clonotype was picked up a small number of times. This chain connects TRBV12-3 or TRBV12-4 to TRBJ1-2; D is perhaps TRBD1 (6 bases). This CDR3 has 14 amino acids. V gave up 0 bases and J gave up 5 bases, with 10 bases separating them. The CDR3 reads CASSLAAGVYGYTF. The CDR3 bases are TGTGCCAGCAGTTTAGCGGCAGGGGTATATGGCTACACCTTC.

The J gene is TRBJ1-1, the V gene TRBV10-3, with a possible D match to TRBD1 (6 bases). CDR1 is ENHRY, CDR2 SYGVKD, per germline. V dropped 4 bases and J dropped 1 base, with 13 bases sitting between them. The CDR3 contains 15 residues. CDR3 sequence: CAISGQQGPNTEAFF. CDR3 DNA: TGTGCCATCAGTGGACAACAGGGCCCGAACACTGAAGCTTTCTTT.

V is TRBV14 and J is TRBJ2-5; no firm D call. The length of the CDR3 is 13 residues. V was cut by 4 bases and J by 4 bases, with 10 bases left in between. Germline-derived CDR1 and CDR2 are SGHDN and FVKESK. The DNA of the CDR3 is TGTGCCAGCAGCCTCCAGATTAGAGAGACCCAGTACTTC. Its translation is CASSLQIRETQYF.

In this sample, this clonotype turned up a few times. The chain recombines TRBV5-1 with TRBJ1-6, with D maybe TRBD1 (6 bases). CDR1 and CDR2 from the germline V gene are SGHRS and YFSETQ. The CDR3 is 14 amino acids. The V gene lost 0 bases and the J gene lost 11 bases, with 12 bases spanning the gap. The chain's CDR3 is CASSLGTEGPPLHF. The CDR3 nucleotides are TGCGCCAGCAGCTTGGGGACAGAGGGTCCACCCCTCCACTTT.